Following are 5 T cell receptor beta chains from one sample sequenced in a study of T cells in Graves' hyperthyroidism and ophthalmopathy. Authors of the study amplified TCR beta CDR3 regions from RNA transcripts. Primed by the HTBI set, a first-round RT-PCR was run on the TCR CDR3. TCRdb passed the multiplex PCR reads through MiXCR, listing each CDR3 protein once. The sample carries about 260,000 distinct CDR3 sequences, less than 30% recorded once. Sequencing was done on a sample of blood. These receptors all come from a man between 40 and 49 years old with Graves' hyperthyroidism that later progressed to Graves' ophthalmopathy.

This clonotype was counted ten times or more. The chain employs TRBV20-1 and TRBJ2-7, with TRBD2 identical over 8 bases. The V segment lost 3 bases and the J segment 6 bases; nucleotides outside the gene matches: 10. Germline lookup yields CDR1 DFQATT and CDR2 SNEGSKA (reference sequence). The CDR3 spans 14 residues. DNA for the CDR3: TGCAGTGCTAGCTCGTCCGGGACTAGTCTCGAGCAGTACTTC. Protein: CSASSSGTSLEQYF.

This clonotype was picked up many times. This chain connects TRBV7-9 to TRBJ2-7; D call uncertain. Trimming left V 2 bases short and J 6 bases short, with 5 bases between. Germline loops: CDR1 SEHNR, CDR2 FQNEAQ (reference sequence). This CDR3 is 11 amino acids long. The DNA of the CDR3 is TGTGCCAGCAGCTTAACCGTCGAGCAGTACTTC. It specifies CASSLTVEQYF.

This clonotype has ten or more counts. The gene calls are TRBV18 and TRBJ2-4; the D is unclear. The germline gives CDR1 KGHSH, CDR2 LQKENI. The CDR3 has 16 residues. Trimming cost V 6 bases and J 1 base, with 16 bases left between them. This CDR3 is CASSPSRPIAKNIQYF. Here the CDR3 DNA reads TGTGCCAGCTCCCCCTCCAGGCCTATTGCCAAAAACATTCAGTACTTC.

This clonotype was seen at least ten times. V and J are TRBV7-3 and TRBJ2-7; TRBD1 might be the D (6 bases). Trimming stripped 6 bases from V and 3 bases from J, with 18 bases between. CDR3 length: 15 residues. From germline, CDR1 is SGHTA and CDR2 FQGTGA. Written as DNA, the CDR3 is TGTGCCAGCAGTATAACCGGGACATCCAACTACGAGCAGTACTTC. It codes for CASSITGTSNYEQYF.

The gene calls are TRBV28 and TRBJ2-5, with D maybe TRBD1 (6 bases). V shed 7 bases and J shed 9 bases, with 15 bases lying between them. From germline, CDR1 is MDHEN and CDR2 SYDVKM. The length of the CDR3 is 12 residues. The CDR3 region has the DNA TGTGCCAGCACTCGGGGTTCAGGGGCCCAGTACTTC. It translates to CASTRGSGAQYF.